These T cell receptor beta chains were read from a single sample in a study of shared clonotypes between healthy human individuals. TCRdb keeps only in-frame clones here, not all; method: immunoSEQ multiplex PCR. In the table there are some 2,000,000 clones, 90% to 96% of which are singletons. Source material: naive CD4+ T cells sorted from blood. These receptors were collected from a man aged 18 to 35 in good health. Each CDR3 is given with its conserved first and last residue. The D gene is left open where the match is weak. Expanded clones get a size class; other rows say once, few or many, or leave the size out.

d_call	j_call	clone_size	v_call	cdr3_aa	cdr3_nt
-	TRBJ1-3	-	TRBV4-1	CASSQDFGPLGGNTIYF	TGCGCCAGCAGCCAAGATTTCGGCCCGTTGGGTGGAAACACCATATATTTT
-	TRBJ1-2	-	TRBV19	CASSFSGYGYTF	TGTGCCAGTAGTTTTTCAGGGTATGGCTACACCTTC
-	TRBJ1-1	-	TRBV7-2	CASSFFLNTEAFF	TGTGCCAGCAGCTTCTTTTTGAACACTGAAGCTTTCTTT
TRBD2	TRBJ2-7	-	TRBV4-1	CASSQLGGTYEQYF	TGCGCCAGCAGCCAATTGGGGGGGACCTACGAGCAGTACTTC
-	TRBJ2-7	-	TRBV19	CASSSSSYEQYF	TGTGCCAGTAGTTCGAGCTCCTACGAGCAGTACTTC
TRBD2	TRBJ2-2	-	TRBV5-1	CASSKTSMNTGELFF	TGCGCCAGCAGCAAGACTAGCATGAACACCGGGGAGCTGTTTTTT
TRBD2	TRBJ2-4	-	TRBV11-2	CASSLGRGGSKNIQYF	TGTGCCAGCAGCTTAGGGAGGGGAGGGTCCAAAAACATTCAGTACTTC
-	TRBJ2-7	-	TRBV5-4	CASSADIGILREQYF	TGTGCCAGCAGCGCGGACATAGGAATCCTGAGGGAGCAGTACTTC
TRBD2	TRBJ2-4	-	TRBV18	CASSQLPGTSGLAKNIQYF	TGTGCCAGCTCACAGCTGCCCGGGACTAGCGGATTAGCCAAAAACATTCAGTACTTC
-	TRBJ1-1	-	TRBV5-1	CASSPTRTDTEAFF	TGCGCCAGCAGCCCGACTCGGACAGACACTGAAGCTTTCTTT
-	TRBJ2-7	-	TRBV6-1	CASSDRARGHEQYF	TGTGCCAGCAGTGATCGGGCGCGGGGCCACGAGCAGTACTTC
TRBD1	TRBJ1-6	-	TRBV5-5	CASSQMGQGDSPLHF	TGTGCCAGCAGCCAGATGGGACAGGGAGATTCACCCCTCCACTTT
-	TRBJ2-7	-	TRBV2	CASSPGTHSYEQYF	TGTGCCAGCAGCCCCGGGACACACTCCTACGAGCAGTACTTC
-	TRBJ1-5	-	TRBV29-1	CSVDFGPNQPQHF	TGCAGCGTTGATTTCGGGCCCAATCAGCCCCAGCATTTT
TRBD2	TRBJ2-5	once	TRBV9	CASSVGPGLVGETQYF	TGTGCCAGCAGCGTAGGGCCGGGACTAGTTGGCGAGACCCAGTACTTC
-	TRBJ2-1	-	TRBV10-3	CAISASIIFEQFF	TGTGCCATCAGTGCCTCGATTATTTTTGAGCAGTTCTTC
-	TRBJ2-5	-	TRBV27	CASSREGTPEETQYF	TGTGCCAGCAGTCGGGAAGGGACTCCCGAAGAGACCCAGTACTTC
TRBD2	TRBJ2-7	-	TRBV4-3	CASSQGATSGTDEQYF	TGCGCCAGCAGCCAAGGGGCGACTAGCGGGACCGACGAGCAGTACTTC
-	TRBJ1-1	-	TRBV30	CAWRTVPLNTEAFF	TGTGCCTGGAGAACGGTCCCCCTGAACACTGAAGCTTTCTTT
-	TRBJ2-5	-	TRBV30	CAWEETRGKYQETQYF	TGTGCCTGGGAAGAAACTAGGGGAAAGTACCAAGAGACCCAGTACTTC
TRBD1	TRBJ1-4	-	TRBV10-3	CAISELPGQGHLSTNEKLFF	TGTGCCATCAGTGAGCTTCCGGGACAGGGCCACTTATCAACTAATGAAAAACTGTTTTTT
TRBD2	TRBJ2-1	-	TRBV19	CASESGGAINEQFF	TGTGCCAGCGAGTCCGGGGGGGCAATCAATGAGCAGTTCTTC
TRBD1	TRBJ1-1	once	TRBV13	CASRDWDRSTEAFF	TGTGCCAGCAGGGATTGGGACAGGAGCACTGAAGCTTTCTTT
-	TRBJ2-3	-	TRBV4-2	CASSQAWDVSDTQYF	TGTGCCAGCAGCCAGGCATGGGACGTATCAGATACGCAGTATTTT
-	TRBJ2-5	-	TRBV15	CATSRGRDQETQYF	TGTGCCACCAGCAGAGGGCGAGATCAAGAGACCCAGTACTTC
-	TRBJ2-2	-	TRBV9	CASSVGGTKNTGELFF	TGTGCCAGCAGCGTAGGGGGGACCAAGAACACCGGGGAGCTGTTTTTT
-	TRBJ1-5	-	TRBV28	CVSGGNQPQHF	TGTGTGTCCGGGGGCAATCAGCCCCAGCATTTT
TRBD2	TRBJ2-5	-	TRBV10-3	CASSGGGGMDQYF	TGTGCCTCTAGCGGGGGGGGCGGAATGGACCAGTACTTC
-	TRBJ2-7	-	TRBV6-4	CASSDSFVGRRSYEQYF	TGTGCCAGCAGTGACTCGTTTGTTGGACGCAGGTCCTACGAGCAGTACTTC
-	TRBJ1-2	-	TRBV6-4	CASSKSGTPNYGYTF	TGTGCCAGCAGTAAATCCGGGACACCTAACTATGGCTACACCTTC
-	TRBJ2-1	-	TRBV29-1	CSVVGDGSTIYNEQFF	TGCAGCGTTGTTGGGGACGGGTCCACCATTTACAATGAGCAGTTCTTC
-	TRBJ1-5	-	TRBV6-1	CASSEWTAYSNQPQHF	TGTGCCAGCAGTGAATGGACAGCTTATAGCAATCAGCCCCAGCATTTT
-	TRBJ1-2	-	TRBV7-2	CASSLAVLSGVSNYGYTF	TGTGCCAGCAGCTTAGCGGTTTTATCAGGAGTTTCTAACTATGGCTACACCTTC
-	TRBJ1-1	-	TRBV7-2	CASSQAPQGVGTEAFF	TGTGCCAGCAGCCAAGCCCCCCAGGGCGTAGGGACTGAAGCTTTCTTT
TRBD2	TRBJ2-1	-	TRBV5-1	CASSLSGSGGKNEQFF	TGCGCCAGCAGCTTGAGCGGTAGCGGGGGGAAAAATGAGCAGTTCTTC
-	TRBJ1-1	-	TRBV2	CASSETRTVTEAFF	TGTGCCAGCAGTGAAACGAGGACAGTGACTGAAGCTTTCTTT
-	TRBJ2-1	-	TRBV1	CTSSQPSGGAMNEQFF	TGCACCAGCAGCCAACCCAGCGGGGGGGCCATGAATGAGCAGTTCTTC
-	TRBJ1-6	-	TRBV6-4	CASSSWVGSPLHF	TGTGCCAGCAGTTCATGGGTGGGATCACCCCTCCACTTT
-	TRBJ2-7	-	TRBV10-2	CASSESRGLYEQYF	TGCGCCAGCAGTGAAAGCAGGGGCCTCTACGAGCAGTACTTC
TRBD1	TRBJ1-1	-	TRBV6-5	CASRRQGTNTEAFF	TGTGCCAGCAGGCGACAGGGGACGAACACTGAAGCTTTCTTT
-	TRBJ1-5	-	TRBV6-1	CASTGGPNQPQHF	TGTGCCAGCACTGGGGGTCCAAATCAGCCCCAGCATTTT
TRBD1	TRBJ2-5	once	TRBV10-3	CAISETGQGVPETQYF	TGTGCCATCAGTGAGACCGGACAGGGGGTTCCGGAGACCCAGTACTTC
TRBD2	TRBJ2-2	-	TRBV5-1	CASSTRSGGFNTGELFF	TGCGCCAGCAGCACACGTAGCGGGGGATTTAACACCGGGGAGCTGTTTTTT
-	TRBJ1-4	-	TRBV10-1	CASSEGRRDNEKLFF	TGCGCCAGCAGTGAGGGAAGACGGGATAATGAAAAACTGTTTTTT
-	TRBJ2-3	-	TRBV30	CAWRRQSTDTQYF	TGTGCCTGGAGAAGGCAAAGCACAGATACGCAGTATTTT
-	TRBJ1-5	-	TRBV30	CAWRGPGDQPQHF	TGTGCCTGGAGAGGACCGGGGGATCAGCCCCAGCATTTT
TRBD2	TRBJ2-5	-	TRBV7-2	CASSLDGGSRETQYF	TGTGCCAGCAGCTTAGACGGCGGGAGTAGGGAGACCCAGTACTTC
TRBD1	TRBJ2-4	-	TRBV5-6	CASSLDGRGAKNIQYF	TGTGCCAGCAGCTTGGACGGCAGGGGGGCCAAAAACATTCAGTACTTC
-	TRBJ1-4	-	TRBV4-1	CASSQTPKQGKTNEKLFF	TGCGCCAGCAGCCAAACCCCCAAACAGGGAAAAACTAATGAAAAACTGTTTTTT
-	TRBJ1-4	-	TRBV10-1	CASIDGTIGEKLFF	TGCGCCAGCATCGACGGCACCATCGGCGAAAAACTGTTTTTT
-	TRBJ2-2	-	TRBV7-2	CASSLVASNTGELFF	TGTGCCAGCAGCTTAGTAGCCAGTAACACCGGGGAGCTGTTTTTT
TRBD2	TRBJ2-3	-	TRBV7-8	CASSISTSGSPDTQYF	TGTGCCAGCAGCATTAGCACTAGCGGGAGTCCAGATACGCAGTATTTT
TRBD1	TRBJ2-5	-	TRBV7-6	CASSRGTAEETQYF	TGTGCCAGCAGCCGAGGGACAGCTGAAGAGACCCAGTACTTC
-	TRBJ2-5	-	TRBV9	CASSVGPSAGQETQYF	TGTGCCAGCAGCGTAGGACCTAGCGCGGGCCAAGAGACCCAGTACTTC
TRBD1	TRBJ2-7	-	TRBV7-6	CASSLGTGSNEQYF	TGTGCCAGCAGCTTAGGGACAGGGTCCAACGAGCAGTACTTC
TRBD2	TRBJ2-5	-	TRBV5-1	CASSLGGVLAGEQETQYF	TGCGCCAGCAGCTTGGGAGGGGTACTAGCGGGGGAACAAGAGACCCAGTACTTC
-	TRBJ1-5	-	TRBV30	CAWSVGGNQPQHF	TGTGCCTGGAGTGTCGGGGGGAATCAGCCCCAGCATTTT
-	TRBJ1-3	once	TRBV6-5	CASSYWGSSGNTIYF	TGTGCCAGCAGTTACTGGGGCAGCTCTGGAAACACCATATATTTT
TRBD1	TRBJ1-2	-	TRBV5-1	CASSLLGQGSLGYTF	TGCGCCAGCAGCTTGCTGGGACAGGGGTCTCTTGGCTACACCTTC